Listed below are T cell receptor beta chains from one sample, sequenced in a study of T cells after yellow fever vaccination. TCRdb fed the 5' RACE reads into MiXCR, producing one record per CDR3 protein. The sample consists of about 350,000 distinct CDR3 sequences, around 12% of them appearing once. The material sequenced was CD4+ T cells sorted from PBMCs, taken 15 days after the yellow fever booster vaccination. These TCRs come from a man younger than 35 who received the YFV17D yellow fever vaccine. Each CDR3 is given without its conserved first and last residue. The order of the fields is J gene, V gene, CDR3 protein.

J: TRBJ2-3
V: TRBV5-1
CDR3: ASSLTSGVADTQY

J: TRBJ2-3
V: TRBV7-2
CDR3: ASSLMAGGATDTQY

J: TRBJ2-1
V: TRBV9
CDR3: ASNLGGNEQF

J: TRBJ1-5
V: TRBV4-1
CDR3: ASSPPGRNQPQH

J: TRBJ2-7
V: TRBV20-1
CDR3: SARFGKGTYEQY

J: TRBJ2-1
V: TRBV12-3/TRBV12-4
CDR3: ASSSGGWSYDADEQF

J: TRBJ1-2
V: TRBV7-9
CDR3: ASSLDSSDDREYGYT

J: TRBJ2-1
V: TRBV27
CDR3: ASSFPPYNEQF

J: TRBJ2-1
V: TRBV5-1
CDR3: ASSFRWGDEQF

J: TRBJ2-4
V: TRBV6-5
CDR3: ASSLAGVKNIQY

J: TRBJ2-7
V: TRBV18
CDR3: ASSPRGGGIYEQY

J: TRBJ2-2
V: TRBV12-5
CDR3: ASGFGRDGDFRWTGELF

J: TRBJ1-5
V: TRBV20-1
CDR3: SARIAGALNQPQH

J: TRBJ2-1
V: TRBV4-1
CDR3: ASSHHPGQRFHEQF

J: TRBJ2-1
V: TRBV6-4
CDR3: ASSDRGGPQF

J: TRBJ2-5
V: TRBV5-1
CDR3: ASSVGPQETQY

J: TRBJ1-3
V: TRBV9
CDR3: ASSVDQTSGSTIY

J: TRBJ2-7
V: TRBV6-1
CDR3: ASSGNRGTVYEQY